This T cell receptor (beta chain) was identified in a study of siplizumab effects on memory and regulatory T cells. Libraries were prepared by immunoSEQ multiplex PCR; TCRdb keeps only in-frame clonotypes and omits some of them. The profile shows about 46,000 clones, more than 85% of them singletons. CDR1 SEHNR and CDR2 FQNEAQ come from the germline V gene (reference sequence). Losses at the gene ends were 4 bases for V and 9 bases for J; bases not matched to a gene: 7. The CDR3 covers 14 residues. The TCR was taken from a human donor in good health. The rearrangement links TRBV7-9 to TRBJ2-1; 9 nucleotides align to TRBD2. The sample was CD8+ T cells sorted from blood. The CDR3 region is CASSSDWTSAEQFF. The CDR3 DNA reads as TGTGCCAGCAGCTCAGACTGGACTAGCGCTGAGCAGTTCTTC.